This is a list of T cell receptor beta chains from one sample in a study of human versus mouse CDR3 diversity and MHC coevolution. The protocol was immunoSEQ multiplex PCR, while the TCRdb copy is restricted to in-frame clones and leaves out a portion. The sample carries 50,000 to 70,000 clones, approximately 94% recorded once. The source material was naive CD4+ T cells from blood. The receptors here all came from a person in their sixties in good health. CDR3s include the opening cysteine and the closing phenylalanine or tryptophan. Fields, in order: clone size, D gene, CDR3 length, J gene, V gene, CDR3 DNA, CDR3 protein. D genes are given only for firm matches. Not all rows give a size; the values are once, few, many and, for expanded clones, a class.

abundance: -
d_gene: TRBD2
len: 15
j_gene: TRBJ2-5
v_gene: TRBV27
CDR3nt: TGTGCCAGCAACTTGGCTAGCGGGAGGCAAGAGACCCAGTACTTC
CDR3aa: CASNLASGRQETQYF

abundance: -
d_gene: -
len: 14
j_gene: TRBJ1-1
v_gene: TRBV19
CDR3nt: TGTGCCAGTAGTATGCAGGCGATGAACACTGAAGCTTTCTTT
CDR3aa: CASSMQAMNTEAFF

abundance: few
d_gene: -
len: 15
j_gene: TRBJ1-3
v_gene: TRBV5-8
CDR3nt: TGTGCCAGCAGCGACTTCAACGGGGCTGGAAACACCATATATTTT
CDR3aa: CASSDFNGAGNTIYF

abundance: -
d_gene: -
len: 13
j_gene: TRBJ2-5
v_gene: TRBV13
CDR3nt: TGTGCCAGCAGCACTATTTCGCGAGAGACCCAGTACTTC
CDR3aa: CASSTISRETQYF

abundance: -
d_gene: -
len: 18
j_gene: TRBJ1-5
v_gene: TRBV19
CDR3nt: TGTGCCAGTAGTATAAACCGACGCAGGGGAGGGGGCAATCAGCCCCAGCATTTT
CDR3aa: CASSINRRRGGGNQPQHF

abundance: once
d_gene: TRBD2
len: 16
j_gene: TRBJ2-3
v_gene: TRBV6-6
CDR3nt: TGTGCCAGCAGTCCCGGACTAGCGGGAGTGGGAGATACGCAGTATTTT
CDR3aa: CASSPGLAGVGDTQYF

abundance: -
d_gene: -
len: 13
j_gene: TRBJ2-3
v_gene: TRBV6-5
CDR3nt: TGTGCCACCCTTTCAGGGGGCACAGATACGCAGTATTTT
CDR3aa: CATLSGGTDTQYF

abundance: -
d_gene: -
len: 15
j_gene: TRBJ1-3
v_gene: TRBV5-1
CDR3nt: TGCGCCAGCAGCTTGAACGGAGACTCTGGAAACACCATATATTTT
CDR3aa: CASSLNGDSGNTIYF

abundance: -
d_gene: TRBD1
len: 13
j_gene: TRBJ1-4
v_gene: TRBV6-6
CDR3nt: TGTGCCAGCAGGTTAGGACAGGGCGGAAAACTGTTTTTT
CDR3aa: CASRLGQGGKLFF

abundance: -
d_gene: -
len: 11
j_gene: TRBJ1-4
v_gene: TRBV29-1
CDR3nt: TGCAGCGCCCAGGGCAATGAAAAACTGTTTTTT
CDR3aa: CSAQGNEKLFF

abundance: -
d_gene: TRBD2
len: 18
j_gene: TRBJ2-1
v_gene: TRBV18
CDR3nt: TGTGCCAGCCGCCTCAATTCTATAGCGGGGAGCTCCTACAATGAGCAGTTCTTC
CDR3aa: CASRLNSIAGSSYNEQFF

abundance: -
d_gene: -
len: 12
j_gene: TRBJ2-7
v_gene: TRBV7-9
CDR3nt: TGTGCCAGCAGCTCGGAGGGCTACGAGCAGTACTTC
CDR3aa: CASSSEGYEQYF

abundance: -
d_gene: -
len: 14
j_gene: TRBJ2-7
v_gene: TRBV9
CDR3nt: TGTGCCAGCAGCGTAGGGCGGCCCAATCACGAGCAGTACTTC
CDR3aa: CASSVGRPNHEQYF

abundance: -
d_gene: TRBD2
len: 16
j_gene: TRBJ2-2
v_gene: TRBV18
CDR3nt: TGTGCCAGCTCACCACCGGGGAGGGTGAACACCGGGGAGCTGTTTTTT
CDR3aa: CASSPPGRVNTGELFF

abundance: -
d_gene: TRBD2
len: 15
j_gene: TRBJ2-7
v_gene: TRBV5-5
CDR3nt: TGTGCCAGCAGCTCACCGGGACTAGAGTCTGTGGAGCAGTACTTC
CDR3aa: CASSSPGLESVEQYF

abundance: -
d_gene: -
len: 13
j_gene: TRBJ1-2
v_gene: TRBV11-3
CDR3nt: TGTGCCAGCAGCTTAGAGGCAGACTATGGCTACACCTTC
CDR3aa: CASSLEADYGYTF

abundance: -
d_gene: -
len: 16
j_gene: TRBJ2-3
v_gene: TRBV5-8
CDR3nt: TGTGCCAGCAGCTTGTCGGCTACTACGTTCACAGATACGCAGTATTTT
CDR3aa: CASSLSATTFTDTQYF

abundance: -
d_gene: TRBD2
len: 11
j_gene: TRBJ2-7
v_gene: TRBV20-1
CDR3nt: TGCAGTGCTCTAGCGGAATACGAGCAGTACTTC
CDR3aa: CSALAEYEQYF

abundance: once
d_gene: TRBD2
len: 16
j_gene: TRBJ2-2
v_gene: TRBV11-3
CDR3nt: TGTGCCAGCAGCTTCAAGTTATCGGGAGGGGCCGGGGAGCTGTTTTTT
CDR3aa: CASSFKLSGGAGELFF

abundance: -
d_gene: -
len: 14
j_gene: TRBJ2-2
v_gene: TRBV7-3
CDR3nt: TGTGCCAGCAGCTTACTGTTGAACACCGGGGAGCTGTTTTTT
CDR3aa: CASSLLLNTGELFF

abundance: -
d_gene: -
len: 14
j_gene: TRBJ1-1
v_gene: TRBV9
CDR3nt: TGTGCCAGCAGCCTCCTCGGACAGAACACTGAAGCTTTCTTT
CDR3aa: CASSLLGQNTEAFF

abundance: -
d_gene: -
len: 12
j_gene: TRBJ1-1
v_gene: TRBV5-1
CDR3nt: TGCGCCAGCAGCCAGGGAGGGACTGAAGCTTTCTTT
CDR3aa: CASSQGGTEAFF

abundance: -
d_gene: -
len: 11
j_gene: TRBJ1-4
v_gene: TRBV2
CDR3nt: TGTGCCAGCAGTGAATACGTGGACTGGTTTTTT
CDR3aa: CASSEYVDWFF

abundance: -
d_gene: TRBD2
len: 14
j_gene: TRBJ2-1
v_gene: TRBV7-3
CDR3nt: TGTGCCAGCGCTCGGGGACTAGGATACAATGAGCAGTTCTTC
CDR3aa: CASARGLGYNEQFF

abundance: -
d_gene: TRBD2
len: 12
j_gene: TRBJ2-5
v_gene: TRBV30
CDR3nt: TGTGCCTGGAGTACGGGGGGAGAGACCCAGTACTTC
CDR3aa: CAWSTGGETQYF

abundance: -
d_gene: -
len: 12
j_gene: TRBJ2-5
v_gene: TRBV5-1
CDR3nt: TGCGCCAGCAGCCCTCGGGGGGAGACCCAGTACTTC
CDR3aa: CASSPRGETQYF

abundance: -
d_gene: -
len: 16
j_gene: TRBJ2-1
v_gene: TRBV4-2
CDR3nt: TGTGCCAGCAGCCATTCGACATCGAGCTCCTACAATGAGCAGTTCTTC
CDR3aa: CASSHSTSSSYNEQFF

abundance: -
d_gene: TRBD1
len: 14
j_gene: TRBJ1-4
v_gene: TRBV18
CDR3nt: TGTGCCAGCTCACCAGGACAGGTGCCTGAAAAACTGTTTTTT
CDR3aa: CASSPGQVPEKLFF

abundance: -
d_gene: -
len: 11
j_gene: TRBJ1-4
v_gene: TRBV6-6
CDR3nt: TGTGCCAGCAGTTTCTATGAAAAACTGTTTTTT
CDR3aa: CASSFYEKLFF